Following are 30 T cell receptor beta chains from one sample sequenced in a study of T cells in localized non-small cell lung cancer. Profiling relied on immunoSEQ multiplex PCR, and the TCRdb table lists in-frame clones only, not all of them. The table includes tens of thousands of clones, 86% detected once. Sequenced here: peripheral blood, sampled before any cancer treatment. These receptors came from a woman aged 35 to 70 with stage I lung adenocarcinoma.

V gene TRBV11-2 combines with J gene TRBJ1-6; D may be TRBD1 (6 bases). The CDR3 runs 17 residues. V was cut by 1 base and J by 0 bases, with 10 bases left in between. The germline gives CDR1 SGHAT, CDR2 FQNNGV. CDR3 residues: CASSLGGHRSYNSPLHF. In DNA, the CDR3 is TGTGCCAGCAGCTTAGGGGGGCATCGCTCCTATAATTCACCCCTCCACTTT.

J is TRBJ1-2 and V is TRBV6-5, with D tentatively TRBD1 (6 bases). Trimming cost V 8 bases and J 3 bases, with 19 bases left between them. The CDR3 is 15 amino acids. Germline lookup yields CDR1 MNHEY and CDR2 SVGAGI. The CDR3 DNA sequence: TGTGCCAGCTCGATCAGAGGGGGGGCGGACTATGGCTACACCTTC. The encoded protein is CASSIRGGADYGYTF.

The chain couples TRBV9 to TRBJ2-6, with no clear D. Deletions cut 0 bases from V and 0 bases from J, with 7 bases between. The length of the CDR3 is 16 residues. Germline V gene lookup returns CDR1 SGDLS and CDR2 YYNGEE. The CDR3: CASSVGRSSGANVLTF. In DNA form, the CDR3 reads TGTGCCAGCAGCGTAGGTCGGAGCTCTGGGGCCAACGTCCTGACTTTC.

The DNA of the CDR3 is TGCGCCAGCAGTGAGGCAGGAAGGAATCGGAATTCACCCCTCCACTTT. This codes for CASSEAGRNRNSPLHF. The chain carries TRBV10-2 and TRBJ1-6, with D hard to call. CDR3 size: 16 residues. Germline CDR1 is WSHSY and CDR2 is SAAADI. Trimming took off 2 bases at V and 7 bases at J, with 15 bases between the two ends.

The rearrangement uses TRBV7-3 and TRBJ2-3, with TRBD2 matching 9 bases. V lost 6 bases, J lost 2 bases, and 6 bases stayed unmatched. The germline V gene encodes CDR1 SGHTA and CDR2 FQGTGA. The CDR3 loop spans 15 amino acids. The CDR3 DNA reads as TGTGCCAGCAGTCTTAGCGGGGGACTCACAGATACGCAGTATTTT. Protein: CASSLSGGLTDTQYF. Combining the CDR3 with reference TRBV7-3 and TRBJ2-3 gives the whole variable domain GAGVSQTPSNKVTEKGKYVELRCDPISGHTALYWYRQSLGQGPEFLIYFQGTGAADDSGLPNDRFFAVRPEGSVSTLKIQRTERGDSAVYLCASSLSGGLTDTQYFGPGTRLTVL.

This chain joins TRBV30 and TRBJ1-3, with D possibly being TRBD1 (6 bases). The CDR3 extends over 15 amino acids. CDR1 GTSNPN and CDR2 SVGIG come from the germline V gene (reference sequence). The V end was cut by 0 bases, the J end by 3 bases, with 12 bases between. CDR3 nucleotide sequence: TGTGCCTGGAGTGTACGGGCAGGGGATGGAAACACCATATATTTT. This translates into CAWSVRAGDGNTIYF. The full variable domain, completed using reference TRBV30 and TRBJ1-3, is SQTIHQWPATLVQPVGSPLSLECTVEGTSNPNLYWYRQAAGRGLQLLFYSVGIGQISSEVPQNLSASRPQDRQFILSSKKLLLSDSGFYLCAWSVRAGDGNTIYFGEGSWLTVV.

In nucleotides, the CDR3 is TGCGCCAGCAGTGACTTTCGTCAAGAGACCCAGTACTTC. Protein sequence: CASSDFRQETQYF. The rearrangement uses TRBV10-2 and TRBJ2-5; D gene uncertain. With 3 bases removed from V and 2 bases from J, the gap between germline ends came to 7 bases. The CDR3 has 13 residues. Germline V CDR1 and CDR2: WSHSY, SAAADI.

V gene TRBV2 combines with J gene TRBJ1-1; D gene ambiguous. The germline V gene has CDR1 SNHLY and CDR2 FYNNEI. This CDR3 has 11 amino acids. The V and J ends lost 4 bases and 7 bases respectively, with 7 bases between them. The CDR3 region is CASSVTYEAFF. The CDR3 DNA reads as TGTGCCAGCAGTGTAACTTATGAAGCTTTCTTT. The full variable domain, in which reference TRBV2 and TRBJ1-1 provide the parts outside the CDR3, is EPEVTQTPSHQVTQMGQEVILRCVPISNHLYFYWYRQILGQKVEFLVSFYNNEISEKSEIFDDQFSVERPDGSNFTLKIRSTKLEDSAMYFCASSVTYEAFFGQGTRLTVV.

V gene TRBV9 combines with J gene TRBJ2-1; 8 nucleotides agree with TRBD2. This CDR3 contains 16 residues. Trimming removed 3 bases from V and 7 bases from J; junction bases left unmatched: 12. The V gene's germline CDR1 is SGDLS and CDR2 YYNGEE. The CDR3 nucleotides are TGTGCCAGCAGCGCTCCTTTCAGCGGGGGTGATAATGAGCAGTTCTTC. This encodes CASSAPFSGGDNEQFF.

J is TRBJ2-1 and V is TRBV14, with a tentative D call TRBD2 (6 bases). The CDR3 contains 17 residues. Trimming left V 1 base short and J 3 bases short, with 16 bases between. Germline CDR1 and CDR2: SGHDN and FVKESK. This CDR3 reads CASSQAGGPAYYNEQFF. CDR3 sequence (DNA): TGTGCCAGCAGCCAAGCCGGAGGGCCAGCATACTACAATGAGCAGTTCTTC.

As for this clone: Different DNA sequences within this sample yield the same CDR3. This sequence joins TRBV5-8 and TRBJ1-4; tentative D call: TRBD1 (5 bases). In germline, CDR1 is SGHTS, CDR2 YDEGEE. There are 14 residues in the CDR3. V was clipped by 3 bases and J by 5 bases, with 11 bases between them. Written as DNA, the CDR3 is TGTGCCAGCAGCTCGGGCCGGGGGAATGAAAAACTGTTTTTT. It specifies CASSSGRGNEKLFF.

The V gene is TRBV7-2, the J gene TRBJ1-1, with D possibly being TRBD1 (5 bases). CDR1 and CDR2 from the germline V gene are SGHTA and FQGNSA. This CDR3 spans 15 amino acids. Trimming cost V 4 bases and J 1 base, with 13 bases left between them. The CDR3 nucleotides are TGTGCCAGCAGCTCACGGCGGGGGAGGAACACTGAAGCTTTCTTT. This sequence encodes CASSSRRGRNTEAFF.

DNA of the CDR3: TGTGCCAGCAGCGTAGTTATGAACACTGAAGCTTTCTTT. Protein: CASSVVMNTEAFF. This rearrangement joins TRBV9 to TRBJ1-1, with D unclear. The CDR3 extends over 13 amino acids. Germline loops: CDR1 SGDLS, CDR2 YYNGEE. Deletions cut 0 bases from V and 0 bases from J, with 3 bases between. Filled out from reference TRBV9 and TRBJ1-1, the complete variable domain reads DSGVTQTPKHLITATGQRVTLRCSPRSGDLSVYWYQQSLDQGLQFLIQYYNGEERAKGNILERFSAQQFPDLHSELNLSSLELGDSALYFCASSVVMNTEAFFGQGTRLTVV.

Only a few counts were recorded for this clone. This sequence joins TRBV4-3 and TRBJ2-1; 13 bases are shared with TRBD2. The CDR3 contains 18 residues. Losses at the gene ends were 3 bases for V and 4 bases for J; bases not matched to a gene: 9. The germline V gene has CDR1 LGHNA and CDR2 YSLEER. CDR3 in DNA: TGCGCCAGCAGCCATTCCGGACTAGCGGGGGCACGTTACAATGAGCAGTTCTTC. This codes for CASSHSGLAGARYNEQFF.

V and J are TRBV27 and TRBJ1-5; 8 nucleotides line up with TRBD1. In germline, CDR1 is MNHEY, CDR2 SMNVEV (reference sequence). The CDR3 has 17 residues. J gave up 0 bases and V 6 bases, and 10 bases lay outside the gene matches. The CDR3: CASSSGGAGYSNQPQHF. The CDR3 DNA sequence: TGTGCCAGCAGCTCAGGGGGCGCGGGGTATAGCAATCAGCCCCAGCATTTT.

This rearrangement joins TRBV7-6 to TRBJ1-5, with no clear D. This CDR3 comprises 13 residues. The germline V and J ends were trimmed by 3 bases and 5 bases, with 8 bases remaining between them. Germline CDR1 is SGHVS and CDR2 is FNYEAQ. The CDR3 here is CASSLKGHQPQHF. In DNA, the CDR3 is TGTGCCAGCAGCTTGAAGGGCCATCAGCCCCAGCATTTT.

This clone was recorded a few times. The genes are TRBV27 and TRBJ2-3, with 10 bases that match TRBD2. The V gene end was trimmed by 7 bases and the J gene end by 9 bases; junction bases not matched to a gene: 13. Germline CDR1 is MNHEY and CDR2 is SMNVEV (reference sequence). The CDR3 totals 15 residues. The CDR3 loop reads CASKLAGVLGGTQYF. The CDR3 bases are TGTGCCAGCAAGCTAGCGGGGGTCCTAGGGGGGACGCAGTATTTT.

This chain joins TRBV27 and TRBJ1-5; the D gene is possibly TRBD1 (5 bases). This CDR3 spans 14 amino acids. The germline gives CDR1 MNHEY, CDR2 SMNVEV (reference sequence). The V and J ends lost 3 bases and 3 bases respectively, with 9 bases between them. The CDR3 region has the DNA TGTGCCAGCAGTTTCGGGGGGGACAATCAGCCCCAGCATTTT. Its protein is CASSFGGDNQPQHF.

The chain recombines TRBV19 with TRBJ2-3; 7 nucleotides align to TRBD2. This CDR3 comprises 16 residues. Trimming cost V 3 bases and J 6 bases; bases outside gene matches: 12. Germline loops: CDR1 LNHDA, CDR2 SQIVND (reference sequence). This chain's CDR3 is CASSISPAGRVDTQYF. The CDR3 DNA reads TGTGCCAGTAGTATTTCCCCAGCGGGGCGTGTTGATACGCAGTATTTT.

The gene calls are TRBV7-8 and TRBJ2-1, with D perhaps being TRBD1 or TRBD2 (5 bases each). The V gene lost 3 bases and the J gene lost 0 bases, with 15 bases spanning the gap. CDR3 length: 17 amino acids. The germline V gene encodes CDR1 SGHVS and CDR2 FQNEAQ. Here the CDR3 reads CASSFEGPQNSYNEQFF. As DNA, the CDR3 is TGTGCCAGCAGCTTTGAGGGGCCCCAAAACTCCTACAATGAGCAGTTCTTC.

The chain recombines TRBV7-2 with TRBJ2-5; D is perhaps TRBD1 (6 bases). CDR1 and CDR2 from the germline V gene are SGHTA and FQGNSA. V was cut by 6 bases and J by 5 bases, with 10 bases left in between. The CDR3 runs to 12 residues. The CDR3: CASSRGFETQYF. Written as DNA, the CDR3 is TGTGCCAGCAGTAGGGGGTTCGAGACCCAGTACTTC.

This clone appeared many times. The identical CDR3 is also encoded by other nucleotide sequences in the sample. In DNA, the CDR3 is TGTGCCAGCAGCGTCGGGCAGGGGACGTACGAGCAGTACTTC. Amino acids: CASSVGQGTYEQYF. This chain uses TRBV9 with TRBJ2-7; D may be TRBD1 (6 bases). The ends were cut back, 2 bases at V and 4 bases at J, with 13 bases in the middle. This CDR3 has 14 amino acids. The V gene's germline CDR1 is SGDLS and CDR2 YYNGEE.

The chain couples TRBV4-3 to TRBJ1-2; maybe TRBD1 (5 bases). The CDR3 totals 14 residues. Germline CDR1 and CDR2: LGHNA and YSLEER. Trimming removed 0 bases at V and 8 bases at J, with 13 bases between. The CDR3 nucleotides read TGCGCCAGCAGCCAAGAGGGGGGACTCGGAGGCTACACCTTC. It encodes CASSQEGGLGGYTF.

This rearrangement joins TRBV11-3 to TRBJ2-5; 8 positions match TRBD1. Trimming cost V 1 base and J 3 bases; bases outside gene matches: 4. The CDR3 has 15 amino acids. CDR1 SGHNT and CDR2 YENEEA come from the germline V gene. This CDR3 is CASSLAQGAEETQYF. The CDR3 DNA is TGTGCCAGCAGCTTAGCGCAGGGGGCCGAAGAGACCCAGTACTTC.

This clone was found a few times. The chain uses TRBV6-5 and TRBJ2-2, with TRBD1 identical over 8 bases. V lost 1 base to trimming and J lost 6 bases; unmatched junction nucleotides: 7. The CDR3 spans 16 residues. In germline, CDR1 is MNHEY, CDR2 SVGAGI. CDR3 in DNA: TGTGCCAGCAGTTACTTGATCCAGGGGGCGCCCGGGGAGCTGTTTTTT. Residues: CASSYLIQGAPGELFF.

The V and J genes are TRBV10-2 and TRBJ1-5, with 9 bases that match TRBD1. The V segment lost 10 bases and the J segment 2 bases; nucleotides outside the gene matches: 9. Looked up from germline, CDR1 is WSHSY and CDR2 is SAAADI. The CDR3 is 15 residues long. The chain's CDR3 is CATQHRDRGNQPQHF. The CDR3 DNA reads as TGCGCCACCCAGCACCGGGACAGGGGCAATCAGCCCCAGCATTTT.

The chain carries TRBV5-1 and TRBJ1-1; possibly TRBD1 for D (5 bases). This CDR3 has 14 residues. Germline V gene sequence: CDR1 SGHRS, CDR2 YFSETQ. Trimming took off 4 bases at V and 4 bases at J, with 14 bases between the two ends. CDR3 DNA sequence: TGCGCCAGCAGCCGCTCCGTTGACAGCACTGAAGCTTTCTTT. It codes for CASSRSVDSTEAFF.

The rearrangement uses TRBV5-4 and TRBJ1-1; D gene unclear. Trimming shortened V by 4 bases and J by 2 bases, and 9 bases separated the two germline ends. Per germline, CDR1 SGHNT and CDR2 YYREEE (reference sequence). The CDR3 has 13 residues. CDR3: CASSAPGNTEAFF. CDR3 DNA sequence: TGTGCCAGCAGCGCGCCGGGCAACACTGAAGCTTTCTTT. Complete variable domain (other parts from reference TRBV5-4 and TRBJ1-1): ETGVTQSPTHLIKTRGQQVTLRCSSQSGHNTVSWYQQALGQGPQFIFQYYREEENGRGNFPPRFSGLQFPNYSSELNVNALELDDSALYLCASSAPGNTEAFFGQGTRLTVV.

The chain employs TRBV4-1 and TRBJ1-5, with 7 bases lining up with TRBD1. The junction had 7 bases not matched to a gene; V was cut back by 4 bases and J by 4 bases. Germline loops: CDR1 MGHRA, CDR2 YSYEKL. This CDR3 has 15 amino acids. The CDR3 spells CASSPRDSQNQPQHF. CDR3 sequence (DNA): TGCGCCAGCAGCCCCCGGGACAGCCAAAATCAGCCCCAGCATTTT.

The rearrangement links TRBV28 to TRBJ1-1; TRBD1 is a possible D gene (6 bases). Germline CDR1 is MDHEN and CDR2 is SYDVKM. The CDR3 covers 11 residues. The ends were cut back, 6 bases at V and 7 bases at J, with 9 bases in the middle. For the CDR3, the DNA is TGTGCCAGCAGGGGACAACTTGAAGCTTTCTTT. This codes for CASRGQLEAFF.